This T cell receptor (beta chain) stems from a study of T cell repertoires in cytomegalovirus infection. CDR1 is MGHRA and CDR2 is YSYEKL in the germline V gene. The V end was cut by 1 base, the J end by 2 bases, with 15 bases between. This CDR3 comprises 16 residues. This clonotype was detected a few times. From the reads, TCRdb called clonotypes with MiXCR, one entry per CDR3 protein. The sample holds 270,000 or so distinct CDR3 sequences; around 15% are singletons and the top ten take around half. This rearrangement joins TRBV4-1 to TRBJ2-7, with D unresolved. The receptor's source is a human donor in good health (CMV status not recorded). Some clones in this sample may be carry-over from other donors' samples. Sequencing was performed on CD8+ T cells from PBMCs. The CDR3 protein is CASSQGWAGTTYEQYF. The CDR3 DNA sequence: TGCGCCAGCAGCCAAGGCTGGGCAGGAACCACCTACGAGCAGTACTTC.